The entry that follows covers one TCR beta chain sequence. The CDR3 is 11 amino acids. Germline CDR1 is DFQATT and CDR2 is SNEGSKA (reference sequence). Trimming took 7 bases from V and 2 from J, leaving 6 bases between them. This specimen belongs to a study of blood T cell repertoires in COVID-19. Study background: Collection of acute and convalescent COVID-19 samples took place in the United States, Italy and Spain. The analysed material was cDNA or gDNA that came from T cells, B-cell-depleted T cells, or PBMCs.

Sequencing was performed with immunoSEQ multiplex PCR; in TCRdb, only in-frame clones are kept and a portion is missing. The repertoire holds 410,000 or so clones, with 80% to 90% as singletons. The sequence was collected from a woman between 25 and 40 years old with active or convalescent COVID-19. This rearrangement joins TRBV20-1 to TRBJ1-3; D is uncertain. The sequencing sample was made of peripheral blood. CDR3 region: CSGVAGNTIYF. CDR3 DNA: TGCAGTGGAGTAGCTGGAAACACCATATATTTT.